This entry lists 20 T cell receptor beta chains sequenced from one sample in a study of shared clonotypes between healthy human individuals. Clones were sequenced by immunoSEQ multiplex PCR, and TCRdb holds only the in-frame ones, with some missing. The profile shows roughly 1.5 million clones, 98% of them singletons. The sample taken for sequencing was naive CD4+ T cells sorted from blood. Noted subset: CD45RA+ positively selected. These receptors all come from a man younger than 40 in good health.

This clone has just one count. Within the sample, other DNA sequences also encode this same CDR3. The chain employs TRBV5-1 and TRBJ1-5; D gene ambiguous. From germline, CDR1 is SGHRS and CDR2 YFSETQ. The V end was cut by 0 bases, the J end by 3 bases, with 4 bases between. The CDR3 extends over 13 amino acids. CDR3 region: CASSLDPNQPQHF. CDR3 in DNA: TGCGCCAGCAGCTTGGATCCCAATCAGCCCCAGCATTTT.

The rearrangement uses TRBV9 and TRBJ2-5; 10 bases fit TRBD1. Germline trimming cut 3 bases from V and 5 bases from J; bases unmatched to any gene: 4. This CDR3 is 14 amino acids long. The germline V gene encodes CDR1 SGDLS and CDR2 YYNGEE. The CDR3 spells CASSEGQGFETQYF. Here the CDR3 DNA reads TGTGCCAGCAGCGAGGGACAGGGGTTCGAGACCCAGTACTTC.

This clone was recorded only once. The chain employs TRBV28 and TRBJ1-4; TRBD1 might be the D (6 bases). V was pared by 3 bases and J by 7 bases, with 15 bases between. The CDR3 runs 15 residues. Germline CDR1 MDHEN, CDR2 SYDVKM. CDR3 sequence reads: CASSFPYGQSEKLFF. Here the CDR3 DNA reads TGTGCCAGCAGTTTCCCATACGGACAGTCTGAAAAACTGTTTTTT.

CDR3 coding DNA: TGTGCCAGCAGTTTATATCTAAGGACTAGCGGGAAAACTAGCACAGATACGCAGTATTTT. This encodes CASSLYLRTSGKTSTDTQYF. The chain joins TRBV28 to TRBJ2-3; 12 bases line up with TRBD2. CDR3 length: 20 residues. The germline CDR1 and CDR2 sequences are MDHEN and SYDVKM. Trimming at V came to 1 base and at J to 0 bases, leaving 11 bases not matched to a gene.

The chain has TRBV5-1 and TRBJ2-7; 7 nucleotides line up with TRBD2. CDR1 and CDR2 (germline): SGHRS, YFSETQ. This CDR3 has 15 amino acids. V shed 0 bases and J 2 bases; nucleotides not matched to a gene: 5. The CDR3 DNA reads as TGCGCCAGCAGCTTGGTCGGGAGGACGACCTACGAGCAGTACTTC. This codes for CASSLVGRTTYEQYF.

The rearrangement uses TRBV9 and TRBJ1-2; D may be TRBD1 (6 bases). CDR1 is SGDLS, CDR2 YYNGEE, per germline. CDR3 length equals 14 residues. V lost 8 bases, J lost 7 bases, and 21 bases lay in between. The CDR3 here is CASSSDSFDPGYTF. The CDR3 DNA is TGTGCCAGTTCTTCGGACAGTTTCGATCCTGGCTACACCTTC.

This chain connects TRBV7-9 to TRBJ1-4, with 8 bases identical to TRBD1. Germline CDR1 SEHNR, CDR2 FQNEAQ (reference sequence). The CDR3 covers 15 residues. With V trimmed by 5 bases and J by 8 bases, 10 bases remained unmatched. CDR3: CASSVSGTGQEKLFF. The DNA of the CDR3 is TGTGCCAGCAGCGTATCCGGGACAGGCCAAGAAAAACTGTTTTTT. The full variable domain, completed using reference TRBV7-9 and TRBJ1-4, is DTGVSQNPRHKITKRGQNVTFRCDPISEHNRLYWYRQTLGQGPEFLTYFQNEAQLEKSRLLSDRFSAERPKGSFSTLEIQRTEQGDSAMYLCASSVSGTGQEKLFFGSGTQLSVL.

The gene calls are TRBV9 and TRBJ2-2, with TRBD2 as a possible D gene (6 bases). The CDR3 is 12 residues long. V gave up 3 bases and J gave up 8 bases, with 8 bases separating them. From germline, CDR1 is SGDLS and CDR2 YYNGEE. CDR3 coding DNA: TGTGCCAGCAGCGCGGGAGCGGGGGAGCTGTTTTTT. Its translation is CASSAGAGELFF. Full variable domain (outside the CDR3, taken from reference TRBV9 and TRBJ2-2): DSGVTQTPKHLITATGQRVTLRCSPRSGDLSVYWYQQSLDQGLQFLIQYYNGEERAKGNILERFSAQQFPDLHSELNLSSLELGDSALYFCASSAGAGELFFGEGSRLTVL.

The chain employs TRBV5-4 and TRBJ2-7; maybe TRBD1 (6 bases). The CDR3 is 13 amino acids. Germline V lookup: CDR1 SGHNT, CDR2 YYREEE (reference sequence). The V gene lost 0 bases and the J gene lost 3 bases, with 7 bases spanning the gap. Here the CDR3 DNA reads TGTGCCAGCAGCTTGGGACAGGTCTACGAGCAGTACTTC. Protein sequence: CASSLGQVYEQYF. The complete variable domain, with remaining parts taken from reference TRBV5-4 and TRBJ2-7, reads ETGVTQSPTHLIKTRGQQVTLRCSSQSGHNTVSWYQQALGQGPQFIFQYYREEENGRGNFPPRFSGLQFPNYSSELNVNALELDDSALYLCASSLGQVYEQYFGPGTRLTVT.

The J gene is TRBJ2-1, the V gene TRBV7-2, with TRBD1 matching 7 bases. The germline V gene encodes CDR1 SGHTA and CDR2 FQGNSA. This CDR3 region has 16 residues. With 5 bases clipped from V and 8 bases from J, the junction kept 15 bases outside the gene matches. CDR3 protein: CASSADPRQGRYEQFF. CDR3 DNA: TGTGCCAGCAGCGCCGATCCAAGACAGGGTAGATATGAGCAGTTCTTC. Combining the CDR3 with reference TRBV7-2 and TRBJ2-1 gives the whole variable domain GAGVSQSPSNKVTEKGKDVELRCDPISGHTALYWYRQSLGQGLEFLIYFQGNSAPDKSGLPSDRFSAERTGGSVSTLTIQRTQQEDSAVYLCASSADPRQGRYEQFFGPGTRLTVL.

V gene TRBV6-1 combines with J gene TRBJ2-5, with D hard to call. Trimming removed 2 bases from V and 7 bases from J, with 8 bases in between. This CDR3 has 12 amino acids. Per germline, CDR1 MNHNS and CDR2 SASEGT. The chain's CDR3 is CASSERLGTQYF. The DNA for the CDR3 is TGTGCCAGCAGTGAAAGGTTGGGGACCCAGTACTTC.

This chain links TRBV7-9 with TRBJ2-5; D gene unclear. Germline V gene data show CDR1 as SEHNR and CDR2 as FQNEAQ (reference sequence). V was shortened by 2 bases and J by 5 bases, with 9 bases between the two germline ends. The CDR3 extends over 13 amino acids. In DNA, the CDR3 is TGTGCCAGCAGCTTAATATTTATGGAGACCCAGTACTTC. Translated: CASSLIFMETQYF.

CDR3 region: CASSFNKNTEAFF. In DNA form, the CDR3 reads TGTGCCAGCAGCTTCAATAAGAACACTGAAGCTTTCTTT. The chain recombines TRBV11-2 with TRBJ1-1; no clear D gene. V was trimmed by 3 bases and J by 1 base, leaving 6 bases between them. Germline CDR1 SGHAT, CDR2 FQNNGV. CDR3 length: 13 residues.

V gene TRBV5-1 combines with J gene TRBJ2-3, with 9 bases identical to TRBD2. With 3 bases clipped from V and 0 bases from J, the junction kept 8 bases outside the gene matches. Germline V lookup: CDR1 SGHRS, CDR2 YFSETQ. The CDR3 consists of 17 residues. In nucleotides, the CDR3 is TGCGCCAGCAGCTGGGGTAGCGGGAGCTTCAGCACAGATACGCAGTATTTT. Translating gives CASSWGSGSFSTDTQYF.

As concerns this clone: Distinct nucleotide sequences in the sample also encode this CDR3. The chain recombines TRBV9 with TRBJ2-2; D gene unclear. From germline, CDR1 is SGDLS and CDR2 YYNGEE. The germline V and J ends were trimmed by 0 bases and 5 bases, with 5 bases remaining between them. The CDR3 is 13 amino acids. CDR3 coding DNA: TGTGCCAGCAGCGTAGGGACGACCGGGGAGCTGTTTTTT. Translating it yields CASSVGTTGELFF.

The CDR3 sequence is CASSEGAGTVNRELFF. In DNA, the CDR3 is TGTGCCAGCAGTGAAGGGGCCGGGACAGTGAATCGGGAGCTGTTTTTT. V gene TRBV2 combines with J gene TRBJ2-2; 7 bases map to TRBD1. V shed 1 base and J 9 bases; nucleotides not matched to a gene: 11. The CDR3 is 16 amino acids. Per germline, CDR1 SNHLY and CDR2 FYNNEI. The whole variable domain, remainder taken from reference TRBV2 and TRBJ2-2, is EPEVTQTPSHQVTQMGQEVILRCVPISNHLYFYWYRQILGQKVEFLVSFYNNEISEKSEIFDDQFSVERPDGSNFTLKIRSTKLEDSAMYFCASSEGAGTVNRELFFGEGSRLTVL.

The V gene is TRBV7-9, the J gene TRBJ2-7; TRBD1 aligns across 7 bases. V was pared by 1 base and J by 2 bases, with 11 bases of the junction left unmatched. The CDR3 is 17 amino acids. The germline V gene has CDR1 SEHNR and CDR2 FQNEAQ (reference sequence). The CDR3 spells CASSLENRGLGTYEQYF. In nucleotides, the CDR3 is TGTGCCAGCAGCTTAGAAAACAGGGGTTTGGGGACCTACGAGCAGTACTTC.

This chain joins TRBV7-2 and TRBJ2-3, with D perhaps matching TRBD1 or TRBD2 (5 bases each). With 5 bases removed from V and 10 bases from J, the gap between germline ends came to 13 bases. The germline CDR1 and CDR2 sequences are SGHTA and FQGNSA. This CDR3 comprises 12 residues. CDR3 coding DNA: TGTGCCAGCAGCCCTGCAGGGAGATCGCAGTATTTT. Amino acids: CASSPAGRSQYF.

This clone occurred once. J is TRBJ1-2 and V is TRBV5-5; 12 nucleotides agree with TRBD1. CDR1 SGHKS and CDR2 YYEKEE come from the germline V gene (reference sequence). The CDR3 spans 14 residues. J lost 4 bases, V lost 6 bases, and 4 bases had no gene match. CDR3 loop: CASTGTGGVYGYTF. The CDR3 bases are TGTGCCAGCACTGGGACAGGGGGCGTCTATGGCTACACCTTC.

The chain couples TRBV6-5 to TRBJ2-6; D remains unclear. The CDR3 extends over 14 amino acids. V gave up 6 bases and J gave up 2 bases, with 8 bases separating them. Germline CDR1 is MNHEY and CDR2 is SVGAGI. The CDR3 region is CASRERTGANVLTF. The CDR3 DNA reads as TGTGCCAGCAGAGAGCGAACTGGGGCCAACGTCCTGACTTTC.